The clone carrying this TCR beta chain occurred a few times. The sample comes from a study of CD8+ T cells in alopecia areata. The treatment is: oral pan-JAK inhibitor, 5-10 mg twice daily. Sorting of CD4+ and CD8+ T cells was performed on PBMCs. CDR1 and CDR2 from the germline V gene are SNHLY and FYNNEI. The V end was cut by 6 bases, the J end by 4 bases, with 15 bases between. The CDR3 has 14 residues. Once RNA had been extracted, it was reverse transcribed into cDNA to act as the sequencing template. Libraries were prepared by immunoSEQ multiplex PCR; TCRdb keeps only in-frame clonotypes and omits some of them. The sample lists about 210,000 clones; 50% to 70% were seen once.

This clonotype was sampled from a human donor with alopecia areata. This specimen was CD4+ T cells sorted from blood, taken at week 4, from a patient treated with tofacitinib. The chain combines TRBV2 with TRBJ1-1; possible D gene TRBD1, 6 bases. In DNA form, the CDR3 reads TGTGCCAGCAGATACCGGGACACCAGCACTGAAGCTTTCTTT. It encodes CASRYRDTSTEAFF.